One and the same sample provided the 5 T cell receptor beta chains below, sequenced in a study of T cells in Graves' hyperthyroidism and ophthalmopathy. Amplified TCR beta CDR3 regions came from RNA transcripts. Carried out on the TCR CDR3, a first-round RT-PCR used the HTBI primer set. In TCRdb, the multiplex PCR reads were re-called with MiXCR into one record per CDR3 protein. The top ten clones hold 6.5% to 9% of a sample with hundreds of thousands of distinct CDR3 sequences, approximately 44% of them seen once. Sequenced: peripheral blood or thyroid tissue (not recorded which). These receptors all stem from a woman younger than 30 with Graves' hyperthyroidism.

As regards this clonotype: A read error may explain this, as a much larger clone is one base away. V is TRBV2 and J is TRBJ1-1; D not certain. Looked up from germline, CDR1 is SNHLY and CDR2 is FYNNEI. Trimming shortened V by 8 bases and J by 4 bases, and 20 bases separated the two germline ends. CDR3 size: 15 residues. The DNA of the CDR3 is TGTGCCAGCGAGGCATCACAAGGGTTGACCACTGAAGCTTTCTTT. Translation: CASEASQGLTTEAFF.

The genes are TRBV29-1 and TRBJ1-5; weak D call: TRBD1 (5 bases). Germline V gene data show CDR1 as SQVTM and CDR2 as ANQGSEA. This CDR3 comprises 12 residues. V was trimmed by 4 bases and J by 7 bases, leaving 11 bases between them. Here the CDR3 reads CSVGGKGQPQHF. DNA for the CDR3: TGCAGCGTTGGGGGGAAAGGGCAGCCCCAGCATTTT. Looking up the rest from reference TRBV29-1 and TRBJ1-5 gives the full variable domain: SAVISQKPSRDICQRGTSLTIQCQVDSQVTMMFWYRQQPGQSLTLIATANQGSEATYESGFVIDKFPISRPNLTFSTLTVSNMSPEDSSIYLCSVGGKGQPQHFGDGTRLSIL.

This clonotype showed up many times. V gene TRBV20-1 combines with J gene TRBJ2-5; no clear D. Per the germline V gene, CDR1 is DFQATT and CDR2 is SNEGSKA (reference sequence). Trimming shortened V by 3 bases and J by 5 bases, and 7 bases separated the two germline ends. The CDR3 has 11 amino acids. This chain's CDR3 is CSASDVETQYF. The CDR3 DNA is TGCAGTGCTAGTGATGTTGAGACCCAGTACTTC.

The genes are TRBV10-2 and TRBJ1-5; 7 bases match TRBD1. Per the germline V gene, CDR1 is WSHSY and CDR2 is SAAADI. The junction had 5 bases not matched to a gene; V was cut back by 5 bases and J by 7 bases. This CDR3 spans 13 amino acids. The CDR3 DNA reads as TGCGCCAGCAGTACAGGGGTAAAGCAGCCCCAGCATTTT. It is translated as CASSTGVKQPQHF.

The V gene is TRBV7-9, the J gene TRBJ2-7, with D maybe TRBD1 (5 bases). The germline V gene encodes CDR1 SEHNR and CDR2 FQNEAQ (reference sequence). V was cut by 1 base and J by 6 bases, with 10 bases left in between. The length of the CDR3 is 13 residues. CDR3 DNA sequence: TGTGCCAGCAGCTTAGGGGCCCAGGGCGAGCAGTACTTC. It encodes CASSLGAQGEQYF.